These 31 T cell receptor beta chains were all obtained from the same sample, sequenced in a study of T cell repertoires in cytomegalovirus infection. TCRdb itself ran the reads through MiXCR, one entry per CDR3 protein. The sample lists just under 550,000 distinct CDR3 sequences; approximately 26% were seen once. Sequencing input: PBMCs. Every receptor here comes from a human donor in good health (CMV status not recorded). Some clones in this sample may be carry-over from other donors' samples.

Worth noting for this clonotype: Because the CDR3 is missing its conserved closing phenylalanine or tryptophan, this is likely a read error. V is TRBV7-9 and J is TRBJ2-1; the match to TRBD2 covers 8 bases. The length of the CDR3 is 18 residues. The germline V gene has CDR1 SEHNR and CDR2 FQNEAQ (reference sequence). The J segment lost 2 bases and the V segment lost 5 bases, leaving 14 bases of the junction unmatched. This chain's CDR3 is CASSPHLGGLGAYNEQFS. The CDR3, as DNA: TGTGCCAGCAGCCCCCATCTAGGGGGACTAGGGGCCTACAATGAGCAGTTCTCC.

As DNA, the CDR3 is TGTGCCAGCAGCATAGACCGGGGAAGGAGTGAAAAACTGTTTTTT. It is translated as CASSIDRGRSEKLFF. The chain employs TRBV7-8 and TRBJ1-4; D gene ambiguous. With 5 bases removed from V and 7 bases from J, the gap between germline ends came to 17 bases. Per germline, CDR1 SGHVS and CDR2 FQNEAQ. This CDR3 has 15 amino acids.

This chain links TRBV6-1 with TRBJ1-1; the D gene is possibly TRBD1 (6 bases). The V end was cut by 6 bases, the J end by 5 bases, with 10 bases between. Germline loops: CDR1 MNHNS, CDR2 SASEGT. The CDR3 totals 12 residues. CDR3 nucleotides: TGTGCCAGCAGGGAACAGGGAACTGAAGCTTTCTTT. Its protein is CASREQGTEAFF.

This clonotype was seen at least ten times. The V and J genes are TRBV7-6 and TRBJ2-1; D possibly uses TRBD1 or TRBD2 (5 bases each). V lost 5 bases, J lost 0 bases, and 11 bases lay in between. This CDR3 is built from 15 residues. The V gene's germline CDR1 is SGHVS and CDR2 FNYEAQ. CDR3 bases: TGTGCCAGCAGCCAAGGGACGAGCTCCTACAATGAGCAGTTCTTC. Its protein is CASSQGTSSYNEQFF.

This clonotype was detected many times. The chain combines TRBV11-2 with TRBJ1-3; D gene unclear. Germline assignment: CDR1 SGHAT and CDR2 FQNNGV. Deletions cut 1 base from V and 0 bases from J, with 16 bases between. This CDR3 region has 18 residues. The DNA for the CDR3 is TGTGCCAGCAGCTTAGGGATACGGGAAGAAGGCTCTGGAAACACCATATATTTT. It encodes CASSLGIREEGSGNTIYF.

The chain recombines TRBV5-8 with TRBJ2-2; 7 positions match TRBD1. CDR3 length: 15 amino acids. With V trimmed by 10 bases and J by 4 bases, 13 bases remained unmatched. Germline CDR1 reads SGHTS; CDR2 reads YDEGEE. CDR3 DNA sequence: TGTGCCGTCCCGCCCCTGACAGGGCTCACCGGGGAGCTGTTTTTT. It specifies CAVPPLTGLTGELFF.

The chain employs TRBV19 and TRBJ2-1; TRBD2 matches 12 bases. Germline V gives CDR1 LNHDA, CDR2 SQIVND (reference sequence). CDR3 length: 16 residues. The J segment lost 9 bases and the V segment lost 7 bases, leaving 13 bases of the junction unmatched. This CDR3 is CASNRPQLAGGGEQFF. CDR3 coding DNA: TGTGCCAGTAATCGACCACAACTAGCGGGAGGAGGTGAGCAGTTCTTC.

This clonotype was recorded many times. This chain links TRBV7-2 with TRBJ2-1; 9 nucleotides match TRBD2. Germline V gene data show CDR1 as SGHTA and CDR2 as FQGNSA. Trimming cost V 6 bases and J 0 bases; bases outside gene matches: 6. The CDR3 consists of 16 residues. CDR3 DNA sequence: TGTGCCAGCAGGCTCCTAGCGGGGAGCTCCTACAATGAGCAGTTCTTC. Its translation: CASRLLAGSSYNEQFF.

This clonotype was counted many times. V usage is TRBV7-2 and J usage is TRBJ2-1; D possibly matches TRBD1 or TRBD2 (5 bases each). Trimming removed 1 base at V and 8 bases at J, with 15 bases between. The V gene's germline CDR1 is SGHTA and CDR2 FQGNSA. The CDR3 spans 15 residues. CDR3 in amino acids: CASSLVAKGFHEQFF. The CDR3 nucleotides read TGTGCCAGCAGCTTAGTAGCGAAGGGGTTTCATGAGCAGTTCTTC.

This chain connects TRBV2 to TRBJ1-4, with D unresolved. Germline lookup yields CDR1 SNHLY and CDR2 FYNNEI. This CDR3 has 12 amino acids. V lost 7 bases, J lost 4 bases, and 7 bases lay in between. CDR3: CASTESNEKLFF. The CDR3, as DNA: TGTGCCAGCACCGAGAGTAATGAAAAACTGTTTTTT.

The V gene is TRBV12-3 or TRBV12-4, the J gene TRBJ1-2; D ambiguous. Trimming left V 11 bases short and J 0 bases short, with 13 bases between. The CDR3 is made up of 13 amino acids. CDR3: CASFQPTNYGYTF. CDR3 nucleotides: TGTGCCTCTTTCCAGCCAACTAACTATGGCTACACCTTC.

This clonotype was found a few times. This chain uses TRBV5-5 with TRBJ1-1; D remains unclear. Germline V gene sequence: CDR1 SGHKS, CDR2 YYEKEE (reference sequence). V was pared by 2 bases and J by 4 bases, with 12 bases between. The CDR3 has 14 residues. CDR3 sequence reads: CASSFSPLGTEAFF. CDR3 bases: TGTGCCAGCAGCTTTTCACCCTTGGGCACTGAAGCTTTCTTT.

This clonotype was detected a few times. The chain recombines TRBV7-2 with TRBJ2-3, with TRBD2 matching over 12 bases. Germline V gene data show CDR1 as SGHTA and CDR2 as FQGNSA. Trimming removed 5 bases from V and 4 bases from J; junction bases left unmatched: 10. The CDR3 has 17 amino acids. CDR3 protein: CASSLSGTSGWSDTQYF. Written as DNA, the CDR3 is TGTGCCAGCAGCCTGTCCGGGACTAGCGGGTGGTCAGATACGCAGTATTTT. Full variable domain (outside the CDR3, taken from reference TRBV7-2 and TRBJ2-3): GAGVSQSPSNKVTEKGKDVELRCDPISGHTALYWYRQSLGQGLEFLIYFQGNSAPDKSGLPSDRFSAERTGGSVSTLTIQRTQQEDSAVYLCASSLSGTSGWSDTQYFGPGTRLTVL.

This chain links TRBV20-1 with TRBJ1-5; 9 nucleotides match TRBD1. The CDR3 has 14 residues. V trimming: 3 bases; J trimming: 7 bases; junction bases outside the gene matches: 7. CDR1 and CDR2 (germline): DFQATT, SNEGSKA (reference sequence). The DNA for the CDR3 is TGCAGTGCTAGGGGACAGGGCGGCGGACAGCCCCAGCATTTT. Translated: CSARGQGGGQPQHF.

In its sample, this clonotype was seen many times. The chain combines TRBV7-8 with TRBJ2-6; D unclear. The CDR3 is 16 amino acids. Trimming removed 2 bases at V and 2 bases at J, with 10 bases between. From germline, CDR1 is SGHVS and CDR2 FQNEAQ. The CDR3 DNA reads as TGTGCCAGCAGCTTAATATGGGGTGCTGGGGCCAACGTCCTGACTTTC. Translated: CASSLIWGAGANVLTF.

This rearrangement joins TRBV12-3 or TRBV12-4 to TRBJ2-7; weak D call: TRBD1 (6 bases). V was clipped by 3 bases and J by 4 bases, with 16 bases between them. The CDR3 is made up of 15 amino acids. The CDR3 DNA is TGTGCCAGCAGTTTTCTCTTAGGGGGAAGATACGAGCAGTACTTC. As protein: CASSFLLGGRYEQYF.

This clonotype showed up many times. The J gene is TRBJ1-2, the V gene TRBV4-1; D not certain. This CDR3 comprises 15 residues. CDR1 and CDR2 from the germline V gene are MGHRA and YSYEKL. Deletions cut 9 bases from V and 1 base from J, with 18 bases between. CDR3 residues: CASSKGSKDNYGYTF. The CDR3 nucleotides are TGCGCCAGTAGTAAGGGCAGCAAGGATAACTATGGCTACACCTTC.

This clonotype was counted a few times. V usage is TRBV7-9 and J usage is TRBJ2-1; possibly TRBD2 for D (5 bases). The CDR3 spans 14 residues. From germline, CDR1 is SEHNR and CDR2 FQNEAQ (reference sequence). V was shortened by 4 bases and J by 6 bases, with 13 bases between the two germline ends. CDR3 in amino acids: CASSSKIEGNEQFF. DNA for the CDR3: TGTGCCAGCAGCTCTAAGATAGAGGGCAATGAGCAGTTCTTC.

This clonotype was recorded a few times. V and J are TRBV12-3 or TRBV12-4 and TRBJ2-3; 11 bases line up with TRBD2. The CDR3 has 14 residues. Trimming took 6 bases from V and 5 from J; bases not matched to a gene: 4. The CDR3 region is CASRVAGGGDTQYF. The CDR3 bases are TGTGCCAGCAGAGTAGCGGGAGGGGGAGATACGCAGTATTTT.

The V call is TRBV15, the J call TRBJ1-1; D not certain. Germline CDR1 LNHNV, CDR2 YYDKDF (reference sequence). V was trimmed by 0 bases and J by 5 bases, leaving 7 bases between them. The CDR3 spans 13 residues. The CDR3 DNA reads TGTGCCACCAGCAGAGATACGAGAACTGAAGCTTTCTTT. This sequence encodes CATSRDTRTEAFF.

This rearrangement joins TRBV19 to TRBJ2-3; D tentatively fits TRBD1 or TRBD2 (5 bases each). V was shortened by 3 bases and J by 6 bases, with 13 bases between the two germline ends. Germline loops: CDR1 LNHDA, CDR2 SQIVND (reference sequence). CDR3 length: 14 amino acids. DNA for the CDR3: TGTGCCAGTAGTATGGTCGGGGCCGGGGATACGCAGTATTTT. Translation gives CASSMVGAGDTQYF.

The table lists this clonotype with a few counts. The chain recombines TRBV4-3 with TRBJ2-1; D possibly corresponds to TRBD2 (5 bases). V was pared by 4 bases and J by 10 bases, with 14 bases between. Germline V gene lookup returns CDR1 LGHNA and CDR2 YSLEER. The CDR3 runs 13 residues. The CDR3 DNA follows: TGCGCCAGCAGCCCGGTACGGGGAGTGGAGCAGTTCTTC. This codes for CASSPVRGVEQFF.

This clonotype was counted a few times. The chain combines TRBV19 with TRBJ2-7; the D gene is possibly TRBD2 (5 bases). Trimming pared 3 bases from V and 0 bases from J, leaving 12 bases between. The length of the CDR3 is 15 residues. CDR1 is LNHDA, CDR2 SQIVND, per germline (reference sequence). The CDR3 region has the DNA TGTGCCAGTAGTATTGGGCCGGGGAGCTCCTACGAGCAGTACTTC. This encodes CASSIGPGSSYEQYF. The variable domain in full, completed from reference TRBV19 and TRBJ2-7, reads DGGITQSPKYLFRKEGQNVTLSCEQNLNHDAMYWYRQDPGQGLRLIYYSQIVNDFQKGDIAEGYSVSREKKESFPLTVTSAQKNPTAFYLCASSIGPGSSYEQYFGPGTRLTVT.

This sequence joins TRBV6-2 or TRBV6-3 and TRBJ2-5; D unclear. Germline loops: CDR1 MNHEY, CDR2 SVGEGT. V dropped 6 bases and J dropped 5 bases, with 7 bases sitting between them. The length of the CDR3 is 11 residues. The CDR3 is CASRTWETQYF. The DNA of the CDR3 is TGTGCCAGCAGAACTTGGGAGACCCAGTACTTC.

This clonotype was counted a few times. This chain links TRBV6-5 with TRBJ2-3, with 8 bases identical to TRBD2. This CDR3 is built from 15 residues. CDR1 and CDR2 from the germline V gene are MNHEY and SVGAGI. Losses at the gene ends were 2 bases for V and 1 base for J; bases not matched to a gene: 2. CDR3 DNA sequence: TGTGCCAGCAGTTACGTGACTAGCGGCACAGATACGCAGTATTTT. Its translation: CASSYVTSGTDTQYF.

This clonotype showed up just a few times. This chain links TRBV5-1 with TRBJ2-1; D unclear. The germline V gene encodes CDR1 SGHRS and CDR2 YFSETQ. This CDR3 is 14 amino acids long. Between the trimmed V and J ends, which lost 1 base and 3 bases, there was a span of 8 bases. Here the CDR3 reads CASSLPSSYNEQFF. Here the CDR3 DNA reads TGCGCCAGCAGCTTGCCTAGTAGCTACAATGAGCAGTTCTTC.

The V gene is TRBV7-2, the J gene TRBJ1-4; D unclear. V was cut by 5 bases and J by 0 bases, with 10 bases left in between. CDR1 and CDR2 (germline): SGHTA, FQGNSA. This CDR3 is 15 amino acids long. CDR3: CASSIQRSTNEKLFF. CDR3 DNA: TGTGCCAGCAGCATTCAGAGATCAACTAATGAAAAACTGTTTTTT.

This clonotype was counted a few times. The CDR3 reads CASSLGTSGGKELFF. Here the CDR3 DNA reads TGTGCCAGCAGTCTTGGGACTAGCGGAGGAAAGGAGCTGTTTTTT. The chain uses TRBV28 and TRBJ2-2; 11 nucleotides agree with TRBD2. CDR1 and CDR2 from the germline V gene are MDHEN and SYDVKM. With V trimmed by 5 bases and J by 10 bases, 9 bases remained unmatched. There are 15 residues in the CDR3.

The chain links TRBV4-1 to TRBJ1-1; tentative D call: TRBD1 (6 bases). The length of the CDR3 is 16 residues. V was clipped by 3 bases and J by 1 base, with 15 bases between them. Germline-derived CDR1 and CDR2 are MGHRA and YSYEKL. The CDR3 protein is CASSHSGTSKNTEAFF. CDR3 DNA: TGCGCCAGCAGCCACAGCGGGACATCCAAGAACACTGAAGCTTTCTTT.

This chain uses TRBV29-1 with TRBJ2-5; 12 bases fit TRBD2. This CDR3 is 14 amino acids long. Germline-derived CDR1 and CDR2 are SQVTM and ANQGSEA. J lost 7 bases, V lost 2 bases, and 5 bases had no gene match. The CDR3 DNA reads TGCAGCGTTGAAACTAGCGGGAGGAGGGGGACCCAGTACTTC. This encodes CSVETSGRRGTQYF.

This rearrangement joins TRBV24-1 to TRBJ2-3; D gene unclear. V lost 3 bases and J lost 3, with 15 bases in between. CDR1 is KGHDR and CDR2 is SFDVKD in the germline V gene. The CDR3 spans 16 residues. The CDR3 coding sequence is TGTGCCACCAGTGATAACCGGGCAGGTTCGACAGATACGCAGTATTTT. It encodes CATSDNRAGSTDTQYF.